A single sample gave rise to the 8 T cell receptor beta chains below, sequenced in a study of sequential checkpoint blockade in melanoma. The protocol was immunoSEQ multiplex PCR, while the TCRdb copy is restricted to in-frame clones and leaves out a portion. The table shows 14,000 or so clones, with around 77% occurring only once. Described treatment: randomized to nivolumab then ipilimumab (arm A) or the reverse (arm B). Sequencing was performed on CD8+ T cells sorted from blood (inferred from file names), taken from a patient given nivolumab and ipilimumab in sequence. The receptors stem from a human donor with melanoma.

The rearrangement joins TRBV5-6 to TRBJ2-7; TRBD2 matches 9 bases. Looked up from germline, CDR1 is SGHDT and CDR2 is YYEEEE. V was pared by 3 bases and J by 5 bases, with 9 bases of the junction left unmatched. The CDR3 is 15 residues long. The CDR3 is CASSSSGMVVDEQYF. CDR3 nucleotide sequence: TGTGCCAGCAGCTCTAGCGGGATGGTTGTGGACGAGCAGTACTTC.

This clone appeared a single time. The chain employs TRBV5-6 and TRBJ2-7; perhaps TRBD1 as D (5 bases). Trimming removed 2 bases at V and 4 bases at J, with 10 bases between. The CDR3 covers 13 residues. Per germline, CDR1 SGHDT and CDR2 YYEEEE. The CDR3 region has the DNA TGTGCCAGCAGCTTACCAGGGCGATACGAGCAGTACTTC. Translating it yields CASSLPGRYEQYF. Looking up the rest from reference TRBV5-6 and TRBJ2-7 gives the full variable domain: DAGVTQSPTHLIKTRGQQVTLRCSPKSGHDTVSWYQQALGQGPQFIFQYYEEEERQRGNFPDRFSGHQFPNYSSELNVNALLLGDSALYLCASSLPGRYEQYFGPGTRLTVT.

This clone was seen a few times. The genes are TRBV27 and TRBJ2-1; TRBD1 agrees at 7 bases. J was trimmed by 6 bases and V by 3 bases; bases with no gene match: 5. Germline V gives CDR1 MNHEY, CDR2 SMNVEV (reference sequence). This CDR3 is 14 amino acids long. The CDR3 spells CASSLQYRGNEQFF. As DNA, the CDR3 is TGTGCCAGCAGTTTGCAATACAGGGGCAATGAGCAGTTCTTC.

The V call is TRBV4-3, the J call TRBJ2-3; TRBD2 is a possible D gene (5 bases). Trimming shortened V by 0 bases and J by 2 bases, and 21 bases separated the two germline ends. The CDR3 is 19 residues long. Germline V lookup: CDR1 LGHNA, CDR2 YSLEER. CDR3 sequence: CASSQDLLAVSLATDTQYF. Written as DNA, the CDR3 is TGCGCCAGCAGCCAAGATTTGCTAGCCGTTTCTTTGGCCACAGATACGCAGTATTTT.

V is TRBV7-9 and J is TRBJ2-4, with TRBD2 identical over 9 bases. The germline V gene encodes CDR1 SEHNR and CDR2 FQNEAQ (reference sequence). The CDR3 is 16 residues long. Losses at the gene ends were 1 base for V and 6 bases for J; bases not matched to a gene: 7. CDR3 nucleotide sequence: TGTGCCAGCAGCTTAGTGCCCGGGACTAGCCTAAACATTCAGTACTTC. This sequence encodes CASSLVPGTSLNIQYF.

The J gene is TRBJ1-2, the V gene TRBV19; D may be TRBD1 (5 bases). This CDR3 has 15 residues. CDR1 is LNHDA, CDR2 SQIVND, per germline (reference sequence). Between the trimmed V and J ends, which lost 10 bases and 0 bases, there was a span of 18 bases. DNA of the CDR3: TGTGCCACTCAAAAGGGGCACCTAGCTAACTATGGCTACACCTTC. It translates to CATQKGHLANYGYTF.

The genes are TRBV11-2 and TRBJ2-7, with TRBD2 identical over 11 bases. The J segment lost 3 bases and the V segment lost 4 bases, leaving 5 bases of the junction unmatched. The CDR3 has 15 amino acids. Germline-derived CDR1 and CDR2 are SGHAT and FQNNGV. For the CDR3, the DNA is TGTGCCAGCAGCTCCCAAGGACTAGCGGGCTACGAGCAGTACTTC. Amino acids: CASSSQGLAGYEQYF.

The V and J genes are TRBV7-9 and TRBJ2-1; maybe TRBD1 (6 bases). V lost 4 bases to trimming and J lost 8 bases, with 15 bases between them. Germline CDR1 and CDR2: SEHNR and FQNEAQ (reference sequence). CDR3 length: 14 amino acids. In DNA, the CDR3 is TGTGCCAGCAGCTCCTCCCACAGGGCCGATGAGCAGTTCTTC. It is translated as CASSSSHRADEQFF.